Each of the 2 T cell receptor beta chains below was sequenced from the same sample in a study of control samples from healthy donors and cancer patients. Using immunoSEQ multiplex PCR, the repertoire was profiled, and TCRdb retains in-frame clones only, with some absent. Found here are 65,000 to 80,000 clones, roughly 89% of them singletons; the top ten hold roughly 2%. The sample was PBMCs. All receptors come from a woman aged 55-69 years with head and neck cancer.

Written as DNA, the CDR3 is TGTGCTAGTGGTTCCCCGGGTGTAGGCTACGAGCAGTACTTC. Translation: CASGSPGVGYEQYF. The chain employs TRBV12-5 and TRBJ2-7, with no clear D. The germline CDR1 and CDR2 sequences are LGHNT and FRNRAP. V shed 4 bases and J shed 3 bases, with 13 bases lying between them. This CDR3 is 14 amino acids long.

The gene calls are TRBV15 and TRBJ1-3; 7 positions agree with TRBD1. J gave up 0 bases and V 2 bases, and 7 bases lay outside the gene matches. This CDR3 contains 17 residues. The V gene's germline CDR1 is LNHNV and CDR2 YYDKDF (reference sequence). In DNA, the CDR3 is TGTGCCACCAGCAGAATAACAGGGGCCCTCTCTGGAAACACCATATATTTT. Encoded protein: CATSRITGALSGNTIYF.